This is a list of T cell receptor beta chains from one sample in a study of blood T cell repertoires in COVID-19. Clones were read by immunoSEQ multiplex PCR, and TCRdb kept only the in-frame ones, dropping some. The data contain 300,000 to 350,000 clones, about 91% of them singletons. Sample: peripheral blood. The receptor set was obtained from a woman aged 25-40 years with COVID-19, enrolled during active disease. The CDR3 runs from the conserved cysteine through the conserved F or W. Each record gives: J gene, D gene, CDR3 length, clone size, V gene, CDR3 DNA, CDR3 protein. The D gene is left open where the match is weak. Part of the rows lack a size; the others show once, few, many or a class for expanded clones.

J gene: TRBJ1-1; D gene: -; CDR3 length: 15; clone size: -; V gene: TRBV7-9; CDR3 DNA: TGTGCCAGCACCACGGAGCGGGGGCGGAACACTGAAGCTTTCTTT; CDR3 protein: CASTTERGRNTEAFF
J gene: TRBJ2-1; D gene: TRBD1; CDR3 length: 14; clone size: -; V gene: TRBV7-9; CDR3 DNA: TGTGCCAGCAGCTCGGGACAGGGGGCACGTGAGCAGTTCTTC; CDR3 protein: CASSSGQGAREQFF
J gene: TRBJ2-2; D gene: TRBD1; CDR3 length: 14; clone size: -; V gene: TRBV5-5; CDR3 DNA: TGTGCCAGCAGCTTACAACAGGGGGCCGGGGAGCTGTTTTTT; CDR3 protein: CASSLQQGAGELFF
J gene: TRBJ1-3; D gene: -; CDR3 length: 16; clone size: once; V gene: TRBV3-1/TRBV3-2; CDR3 DNA: TGTGCCAGCAGCCAAGACCCCTCAGGGGCTGGAAACACCATATATTTT; CDR3 protein: CASSQDPSGAGNTIYF
J gene: TRBJ2-7; D gene: -; CDR3 length: 14; clone size: -; V gene: TRBV5-1; CDR3 DNA: TGCGCCAGCAGCTTGGTAGGAGGGAGCAACGAGCAGTACTTC; CDR3 protein: CASSLVGGSNEQYF
J gene: TRBJ1-2; D gene: TRBD1; CDR3 length: 12; clone size: -; V gene: TRBV10-3; CDR3 DNA: TGTGCCATCAGGGGGACAGGGGTTGGCTACACCTTC; CDR3 protein: CAIRGTGVGYTF
J gene: TRBJ2-5; D gene: TRBD2; CDR3 length: 16; clone size: -; V gene: TRBV28; CDR3 DNA: TGTGCCAGCAGTTTAGTCCTAGCGGGGGGGCATGAGACCCAGTACTTC; CDR3 protein: CASSLVLAGGHETQYF
J gene: TRBJ1-1; D gene: TRBD1; CDR3 length: 13; clone size: few; V gene: TRBV5-1; CDR3 DNA: TGCGCCAGCAGCTTGGACGGACAGGGTGCAGCTTTCTTT; CDR3 protein: CASSLDGQGAAFF
J gene: TRBJ2-7; D gene: -; CDR3 length: 15; clone size: -; V gene: TRBV7-9; CDR3 DNA: TGTGCCAGCAGTGACGGACTGAGGGCTCCCTACGAGCAGTACTTC; CDR3 protein: CASSDGLRAPYEQYF
J gene: TRBJ1-5; D gene: TRBD1; CDR3 length: 15; clone size: -; V gene: TRBV18; CDR3 DNA: TGTGCCAGCTCCCGCGGACAGGGGAGCAATCAGCCCCAGCATTTT; CDR3 protein: CASSRGQGSNQPQHF
J gene: TRBJ1-2; D gene: TRBD1; CDR3 length: 18; clone size: once; V gene: TRBV5-5; CDR3 DNA: TGTGCCAGCAGCTTGTCCCCGGGACAGGGAAACGTTAACTATGGCTACACCTTC; CDR3 protein: CASSLSPGQGNVNYGYTF
J gene: TRBJ2-2; D gene: TRBD2; CDR3 length: 16; clone size: few; V gene: TRBV19; CDR3 DNA: TGTGCCAGTAGTACCATAGCGGGGACGAACACCGGGGAGCTGTTTTTT; CDR3 protein: CASSTIAGTNTGELFF
J gene: TRBJ1-2; D gene: TRBD1; CDR3 length: 17; clone size: -; V gene: TRBV7-9; CDR3 DNA: TGTGCCAGCAGCCAAAGGGGGCGGAAGGGGCGCAACTATGGCTACACCTTC; CDR3 protein: CASSQRGRKGRNYGYTF
J gene: TRBJ1-1; D gene: TRBD1; CDR3 length: 15; clone size: -; V gene: TRBV5-4; CDR3 DNA: TGTGCCAGCGGAGACAGGGGGCGGTTGGGGACTGAAGCTTTCTTT; CDR3 protein: CASGDRGRLGTEAFF
J gene: TRBJ2-5; D gene: TRBD2; CDR3 length: 13; clone size: -; V gene: TRBV4-2; CDR3 DNA: TGTGCCAGCAGCCCTCAACTAGCGGAGGCCCAGTACTTC; CDR3 protein: CASSPQLAEAQYF
J gene: TRBJ2-2; D gene: -; CDR3 length: 16; clone size: -; V gene: TRBV3-1/TRBV3-2; CDR3 DNA: TGTGCCAGCAGCCAAGGGGGCAGACGGGGGACCGGGGAGCTGTTTTTT; CDR3 protein: CASSQGGRRGTGELFF
J gene: TRBJ1-2; D gene: -; CDR3 length: 15; clone size: -; V gene: TRBV5-5; CDR3 DNA: TGTGCCAGCAGTCCTGCCCCTGGGCTTAACTATGGCTACACCTTC; CDR3 protein: CASSPAPGLNYGYTF
J gene: TRBJ1-1; D gene: -; CDR3 length: 13; clone size: -; V gene: TRBV6-5; CDR3 DNA: TGTGCCAGCAGTTACTCCGGTCCTCGTGCCGCTTTCTTT; CDR3 protein: CASSYSGPRAAFF
J gene: TRBJ1-2; D gene: -; CDR3 length: 13; clone size: once; V gene: TRBV15; CDR3 DNA: TGTGCCACCAGCGACTGGGGCAACTATGGCTACACCTTC; CDR3 protein: CATSDWGNYGYTF
J gene: TRBJ2-7; D gene: -; CDR3 length: 15; clone size: many; V gene: TRBV5-1; CDR3 DNA: TGCGCCAGCAGCCTAACCAGGGTAAACCCCCACGAGCAGTACTTC; CDR3 protein: CASSLTRVNPHEQYF
J gene: TRBJ1-1; D gene: -; CDR3 length: 19; clone size: -; V gene: TRBV5-6; CDR3 DNA: TGTGCCAGCAGCTTTCGGGGAACCTTCCGGAACCCTTCGAACACTGAAGCTTTCTTT; CDR3 protein: CASSFRGTFRNPSNTEAFF
J gene: TRBJ2-2; D gene: TRBD2; CDR3 length: 15; clone size: -; V gene: TRBV5-1; CDR3 DNA: TGCGCCAGCAGCTCCCTAGCGGGGGGAGTCGGGGAGCTGTTTTTT; CDR3 protein: CASSSLAGGVGELFF
J gene: TRBJ2-1; D gene: -; CDR3 length: 16; clone size: -; V gene: TRBV21-1; CDR3 DNA: TGTGCCAGCAGCAAAGAAGGGGGTATCGCCTACAATGAGCAGTTCTTC; CDR3 protein: CASSKEGGIAYNEQFF
J gene: TRBJ1-6; D gene: -; CDR3 length: 15; clone size: -; V gene: TRBV28; CDR3 DNA: TGTGCCAGCAGTTTAGGGGGGTCCTATAATTCACCCCTCCACTTT; CDR3 protein: CASSLGGSYNSPLHF
J gene: TRBJ1-4; D gene: -; CDR3 length: 15; clone size: -; V gene: TRBV30; CDR3 DNA: TGTGCCTGGAGACCTCGGAGAGCAACTAATGAAAAACTGTTTTTT; CDR3 protein: CAWRPRRATNEKLFF
J gene: TRBJ2-1; D gene: TRBD1; CDR3 length: 17; clone size: -; V gene: TRBV7-8; CDR3 DNA: TGTGCCAGCAGCTTAGCAATCGACAGGGTAGGTTGGAATGAGCAGTTCTTC; CDR3 protein: CASSLAIDRVGWNEQFF
J gene: TRBJ1-1; D gene: -; CDR3 length: 16; clone size: -; V gene: TRBV4-3; CDR3 DNA: TGCGCCAGCAGCCCACGCTATACGGGTCAAAACACTGAAGCTTTCTTT; CDR3 protein: CASSPRYTGQNTEAFF
J gene: TRBJ1-6; D gene: TRBD1; CDR3 length: 16; clone size: -; V gene: TRBV27; CDR3 DNA: TGTGCCAGCAGTTTAACCACAGGGGGTGAAGGTTCACCCCTCCACTTT; CDR3 protein: CASSLTTGGEGSPLHF
J gene: TRBJ2-5; D gene: TRBD2; CDR3 length: 18; clone size: -; V gene: TRBV5-1; CDR3 DNA: TGCGCCAGCAGCTTGGCCGGGTTGGCGGGGGGCCCCCAAGAGACCCAGTACTTC; CDR3 protein: CASSLAGLAGGPQETQYF
J gene: TRBJ1-2; D gene: -; CDR3 length: 14; clone size: few; V gene: TRBV7-9; CDR3 DNA: TGTGCCAGCAGCTTAGCGAACAGAGAACGAGGCTACACCTTC; CDR3 protein: CASSLANRERGYTF
J gene: TRBJ2-3; D gene: TRBD2; CDR3 length: 14; clone size: -; V gene: TRBV5-4; CDR3 DNA: TGTGCCAGCAGACCCGGACTAGCGGCAGATACGCAGTATTTT; CDR3 protein: CASRPGLAADTQYF